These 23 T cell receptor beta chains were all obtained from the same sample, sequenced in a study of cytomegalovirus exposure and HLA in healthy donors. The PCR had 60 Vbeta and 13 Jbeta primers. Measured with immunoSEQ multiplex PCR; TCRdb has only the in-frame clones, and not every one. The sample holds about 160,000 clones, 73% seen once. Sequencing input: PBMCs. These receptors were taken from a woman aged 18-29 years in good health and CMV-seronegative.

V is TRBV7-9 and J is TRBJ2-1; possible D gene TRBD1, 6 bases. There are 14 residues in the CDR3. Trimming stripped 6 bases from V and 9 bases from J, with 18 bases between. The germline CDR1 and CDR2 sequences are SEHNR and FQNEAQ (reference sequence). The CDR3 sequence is CASRDDRTGGEQFF. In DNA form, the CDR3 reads TGTGCCAGCAGAGACGACAGGACTGGGGGTGAGCAGTTCTTC.

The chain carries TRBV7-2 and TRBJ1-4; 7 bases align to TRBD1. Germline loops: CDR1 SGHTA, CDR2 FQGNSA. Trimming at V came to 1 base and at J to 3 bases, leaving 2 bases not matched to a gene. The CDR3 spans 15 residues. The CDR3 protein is CASSLVGTANEKLFF. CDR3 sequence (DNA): TGTGCCAGCAGCTTAGTCGGGACAGCTAATGAAAAACTGTTTTTT.

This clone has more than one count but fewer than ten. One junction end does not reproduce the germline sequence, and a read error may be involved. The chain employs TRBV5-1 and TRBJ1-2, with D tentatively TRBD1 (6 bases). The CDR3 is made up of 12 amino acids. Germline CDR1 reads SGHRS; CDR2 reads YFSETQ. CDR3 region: CASSSQGRGYTF. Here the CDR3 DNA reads TGTGCCAGCAGCTCACAGGGCCGTGGCTACACCTTC.

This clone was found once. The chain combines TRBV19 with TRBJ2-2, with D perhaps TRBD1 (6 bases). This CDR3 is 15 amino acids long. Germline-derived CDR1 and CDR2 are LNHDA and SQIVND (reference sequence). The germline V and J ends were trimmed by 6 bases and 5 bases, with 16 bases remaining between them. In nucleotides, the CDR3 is TGTGCCAGTAGAGAAAGAGGGGGAAGAACCGGGGAGCTGTTTTTT. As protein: CASRERGGRTGELFF.

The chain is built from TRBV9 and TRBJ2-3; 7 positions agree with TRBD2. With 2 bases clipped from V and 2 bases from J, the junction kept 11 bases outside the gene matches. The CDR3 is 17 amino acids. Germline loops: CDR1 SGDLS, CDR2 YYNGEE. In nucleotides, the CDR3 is TGTGCCAGCAGCGTTCCCGGCGGGGGACGAATCACAGATACGCAGTATTTT. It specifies CASSVPGGGRITDTQYF.

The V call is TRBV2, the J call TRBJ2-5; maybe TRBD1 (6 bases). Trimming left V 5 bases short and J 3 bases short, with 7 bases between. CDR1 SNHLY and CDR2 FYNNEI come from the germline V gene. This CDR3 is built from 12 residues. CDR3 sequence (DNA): TGTGCCAGCAGTCAGGGGAAAGAGACCCAGTACTTC. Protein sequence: CASSQGKETQYF.

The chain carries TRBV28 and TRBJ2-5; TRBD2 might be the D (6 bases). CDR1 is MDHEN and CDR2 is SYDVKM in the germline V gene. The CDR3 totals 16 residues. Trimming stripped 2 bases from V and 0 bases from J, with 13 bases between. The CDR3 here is CASSLMSRGYQETQYF. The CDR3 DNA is TGTGCCAGCAGTTTAATGTCCCGGGGGTACCAAGAGACCCAGTACTTC.

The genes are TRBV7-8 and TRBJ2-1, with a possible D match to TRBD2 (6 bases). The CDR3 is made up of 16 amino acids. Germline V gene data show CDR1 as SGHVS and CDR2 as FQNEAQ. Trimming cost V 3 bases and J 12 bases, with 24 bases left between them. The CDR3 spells CASSFRGGGTTLGQFF. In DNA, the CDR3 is TGTGCCAGCAGCTTCCGTGGTGGCGGGACCACTCTGGGGCAGTTCTTC.

CDR3 sequence: CASSPRGRTGVWTTEAFF. CDR3 DNA: TGTGCCAGCAGCCCAAGGGGGCGTACAGGGGTATGGACCACTGAAGCTTTCTTT. This sequence joins TRBV5-8 and TRBJ1-1; 7 bases agree with TRBD1. The CDR3 has 18 amino acids. The germline V gene encodes CDR1 SGHTS and CDR2 YDEGEE. V was pared by 4 bases and J by 4 bases, with 19 bases of the junction left unmatched.

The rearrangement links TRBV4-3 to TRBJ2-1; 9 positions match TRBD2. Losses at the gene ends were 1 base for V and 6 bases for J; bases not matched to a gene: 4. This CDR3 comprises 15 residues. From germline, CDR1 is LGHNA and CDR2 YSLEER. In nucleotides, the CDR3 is TGCGCCAGCAGCCAAGGCGGGAGGGATATCAATGAGCAGTTCTTC. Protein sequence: CASSQGGRDINEQFF.

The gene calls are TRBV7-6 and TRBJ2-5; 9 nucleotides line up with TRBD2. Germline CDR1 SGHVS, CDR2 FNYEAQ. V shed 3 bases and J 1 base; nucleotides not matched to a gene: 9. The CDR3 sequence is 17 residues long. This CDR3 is CASSLRVAGVSQETQYF. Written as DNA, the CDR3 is TGTGCCAGCAGCTTGAGGGTAGCGGGGGTCTCCCAAGAGACCCAGTACTTC.

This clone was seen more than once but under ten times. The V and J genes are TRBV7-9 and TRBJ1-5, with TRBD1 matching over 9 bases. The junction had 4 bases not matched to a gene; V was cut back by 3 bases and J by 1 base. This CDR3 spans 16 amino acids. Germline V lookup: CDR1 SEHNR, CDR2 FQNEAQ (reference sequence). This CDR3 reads CASSFFDRGSNQPQHF. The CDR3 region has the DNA TGTGCCAGCAGCTTCTTCGACAGGGGGAGCAATCAGCCCCAGCATTTT.

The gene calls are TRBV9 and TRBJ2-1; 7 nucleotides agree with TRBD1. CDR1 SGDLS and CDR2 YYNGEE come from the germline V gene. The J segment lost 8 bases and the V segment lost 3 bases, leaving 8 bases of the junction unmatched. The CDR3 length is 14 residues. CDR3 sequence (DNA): TGTGCCAGCAGCGAGACAGGGCTTAGCTATGAGCAGTTCTTC. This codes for CASSETGLSYEQFF.

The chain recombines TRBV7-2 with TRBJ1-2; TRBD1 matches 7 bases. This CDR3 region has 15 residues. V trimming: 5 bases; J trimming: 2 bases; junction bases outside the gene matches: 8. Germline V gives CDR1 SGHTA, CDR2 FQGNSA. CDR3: CASSLYRGANYGYTF. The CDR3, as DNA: TGTGCCAGCAGCCTTTACAGGGGCGCCAACTATGGCTACACCTTC. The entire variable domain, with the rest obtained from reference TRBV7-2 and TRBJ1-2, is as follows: GAGVSQSPSNKVTEKGKDVELRCDPISGHTALYWYRQSLGQGLEFLIYFQGNSAPDKSGLPSDRFSAERTGGSVSTLTIQRTQQEDSAVYLCASSLYRGANYGYTFGSGTRLTVV.

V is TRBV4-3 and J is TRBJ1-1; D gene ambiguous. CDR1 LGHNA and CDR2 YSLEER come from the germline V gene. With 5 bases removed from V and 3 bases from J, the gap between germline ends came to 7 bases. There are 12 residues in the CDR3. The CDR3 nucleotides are TGCGCCAGCAGCGGGCAGTACACTGAAGCTTTCTTT. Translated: CASSGQYTEAFF.

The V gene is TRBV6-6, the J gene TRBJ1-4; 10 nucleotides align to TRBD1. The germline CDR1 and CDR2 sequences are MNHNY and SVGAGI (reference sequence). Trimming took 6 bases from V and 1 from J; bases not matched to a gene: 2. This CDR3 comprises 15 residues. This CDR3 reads CASRTGGLTNEKLFF. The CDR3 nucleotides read TGTGCCAGCAGGACAGGGGGCTTAACTAATGAAAAACTGTTTTTT.

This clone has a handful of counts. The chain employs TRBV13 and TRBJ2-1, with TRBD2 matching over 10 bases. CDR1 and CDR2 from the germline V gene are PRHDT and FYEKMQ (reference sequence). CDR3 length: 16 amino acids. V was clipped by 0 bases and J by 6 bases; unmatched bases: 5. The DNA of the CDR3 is TGTGCCAGCAGCTTAGGAGCGGGGGGGCGGGGCAATGAGCAGTTCTTC. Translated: CASSLGAGGRGNEQFF.

The DNA for the CDR3 is TGTGCCAGCAGCGTTAACAGGGGAGAGCAGTTCTTC. It translates to CASSVNRGEQFF. The chain has TRBV9 and TRBJ2-1, with 7 nucleotides matching TRBD1. J gave up 10 bases and V 2 bases, and 3 bases lay outside the gene matches. Germline lookup yields CDR1 SGDLS and CDR2 YYNGEE. The length of the CDR3 is 12 residues.

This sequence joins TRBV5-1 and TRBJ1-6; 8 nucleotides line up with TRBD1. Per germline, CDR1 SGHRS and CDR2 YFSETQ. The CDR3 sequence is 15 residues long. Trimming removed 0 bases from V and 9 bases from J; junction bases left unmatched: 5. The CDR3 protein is CASSLGGDRSSPLHF. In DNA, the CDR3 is TGCGCCAGCAGCTTGGGAGGGGACAGGAGTTCACCCCTCCACTTT. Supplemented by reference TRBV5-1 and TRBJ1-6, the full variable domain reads KAGVTQTPRYLIKTRGQQVTLSCSPISGHRSVSWYQQTPGQGLQFLFEYFSETQRNKGNFPGRFSGRQFSNSRSEMNVSTLELGDSALYLCASSLGGDRSSPLHFGNGTRLTVT.

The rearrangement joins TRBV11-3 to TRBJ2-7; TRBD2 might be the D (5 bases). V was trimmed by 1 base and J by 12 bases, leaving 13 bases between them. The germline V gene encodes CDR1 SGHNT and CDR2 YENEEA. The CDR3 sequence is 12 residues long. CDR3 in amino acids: CASSLGGYRSYV. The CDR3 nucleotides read TGTGCCAGCAGCTTAGGAGGGTACAGATCGTACGTC.

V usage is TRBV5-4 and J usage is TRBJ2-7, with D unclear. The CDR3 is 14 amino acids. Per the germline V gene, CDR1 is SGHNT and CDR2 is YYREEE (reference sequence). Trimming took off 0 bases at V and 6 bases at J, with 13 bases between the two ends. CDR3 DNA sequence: TGTGCCAGCAGCTTGGCCTTCTCAGTTGGCGAGCAGTACTTC. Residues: CASSLAFSVGEQYF.

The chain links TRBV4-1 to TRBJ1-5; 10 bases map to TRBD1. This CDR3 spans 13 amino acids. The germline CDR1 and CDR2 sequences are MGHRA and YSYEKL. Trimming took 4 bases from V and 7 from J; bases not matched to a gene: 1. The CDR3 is CASSRDRGQPQHF. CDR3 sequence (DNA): TGCGCCAGCAGCCGGGACAGGGGACAGCCCCAGCATTTT.

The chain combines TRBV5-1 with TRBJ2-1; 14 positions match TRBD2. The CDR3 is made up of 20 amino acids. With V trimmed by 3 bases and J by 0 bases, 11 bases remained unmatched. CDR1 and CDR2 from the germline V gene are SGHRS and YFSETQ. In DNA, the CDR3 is TGCGCCAGCAGCTCGCCGCCGGGACTAGCGGGAGCCAGCTCCTACAATGAGCAGTTCTTC. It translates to CASSSPPGLAGASSYNEQFF.